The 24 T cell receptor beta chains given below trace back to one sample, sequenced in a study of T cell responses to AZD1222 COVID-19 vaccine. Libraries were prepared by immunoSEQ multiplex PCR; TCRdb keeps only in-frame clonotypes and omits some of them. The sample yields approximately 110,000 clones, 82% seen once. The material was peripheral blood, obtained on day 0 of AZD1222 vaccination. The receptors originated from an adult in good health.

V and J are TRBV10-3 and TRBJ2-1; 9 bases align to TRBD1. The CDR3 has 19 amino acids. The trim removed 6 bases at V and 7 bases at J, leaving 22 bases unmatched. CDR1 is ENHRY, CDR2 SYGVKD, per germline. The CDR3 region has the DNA TGTGCCATCAGGCCAGGACAGGGGTCCTCTTTACAATCTCGAAATGAGCAGTTCTTC. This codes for CAIRPGQGSSLQSRNEQFF.

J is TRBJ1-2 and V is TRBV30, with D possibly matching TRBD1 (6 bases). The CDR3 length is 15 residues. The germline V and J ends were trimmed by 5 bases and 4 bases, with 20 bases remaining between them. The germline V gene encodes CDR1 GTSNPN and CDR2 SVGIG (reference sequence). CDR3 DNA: TGTGCCTGGTCCCTTCCCCCACAGGGAGGCTATGGCTACACCTTC. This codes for CAWSLPPQGGYGYTF.

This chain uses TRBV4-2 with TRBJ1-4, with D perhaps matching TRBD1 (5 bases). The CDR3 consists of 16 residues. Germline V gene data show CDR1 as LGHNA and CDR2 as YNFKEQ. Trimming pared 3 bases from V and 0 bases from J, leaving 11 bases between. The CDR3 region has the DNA TGTGCCAGCAGCCAGACAGCGGGGGCAACTAATGAAAAACTGTTTTTT. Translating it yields CASSQTAGATNEKLFF.

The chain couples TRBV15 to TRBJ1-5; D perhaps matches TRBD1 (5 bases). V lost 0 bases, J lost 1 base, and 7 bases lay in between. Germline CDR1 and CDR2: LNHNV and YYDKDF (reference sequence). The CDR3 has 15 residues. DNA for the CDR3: TGTGCCACCAGCAGAGATTGGGGGAGCAATCAGCCCCAGCATTTT. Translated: CATSRDWGSNQPQHF.

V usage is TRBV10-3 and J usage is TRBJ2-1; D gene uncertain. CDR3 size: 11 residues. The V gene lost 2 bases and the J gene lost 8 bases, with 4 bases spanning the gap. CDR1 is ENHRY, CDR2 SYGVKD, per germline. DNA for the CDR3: TGTGCCATCAGTGAGCTGGATGAGCAGTTCTTC. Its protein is CAISELDEQFF.

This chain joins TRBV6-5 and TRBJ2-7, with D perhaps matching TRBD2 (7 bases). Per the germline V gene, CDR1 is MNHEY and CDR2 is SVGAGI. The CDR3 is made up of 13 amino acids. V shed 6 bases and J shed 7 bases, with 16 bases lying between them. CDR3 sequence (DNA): TGTGCCAGCAGGATTAACAGGGAGGGTGAGCAGTACTTC. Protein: CASRINREGEQYF.

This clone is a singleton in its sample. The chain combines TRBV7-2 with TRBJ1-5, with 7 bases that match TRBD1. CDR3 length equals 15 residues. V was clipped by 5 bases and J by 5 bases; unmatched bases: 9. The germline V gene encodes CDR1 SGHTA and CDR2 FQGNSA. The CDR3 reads CASSTHRGGDQPQHF. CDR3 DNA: TGTGCCAGCAGCACTCACAGGGGTGGCGATCAGCCCCAGCATTTT.

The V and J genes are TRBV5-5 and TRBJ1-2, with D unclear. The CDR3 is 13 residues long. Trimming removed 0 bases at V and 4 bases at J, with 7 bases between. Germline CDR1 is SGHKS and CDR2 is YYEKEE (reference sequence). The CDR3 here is CASSLDLSYGYTF. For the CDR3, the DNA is TGTGCCAGCAGCTTGGACTTGAGCTATGGCTACACCTTC.

The DNA for the CDR3 is TGCGCCAGCAGCTCAGAAATCACCGGGGAGCTGTTTTTT. Its protein product is CASSSEITGELFF. The chain uses TRBV10-1 and TRBJ2-2; D remains ambiguous. Trimming took off 6 bases at V and 4 bases at J, with 9 bases between the two ends. The CDR3 runs 13 residues. Germline CDR1 WNHNN, CDR2 SYGVQD (reference sequence).

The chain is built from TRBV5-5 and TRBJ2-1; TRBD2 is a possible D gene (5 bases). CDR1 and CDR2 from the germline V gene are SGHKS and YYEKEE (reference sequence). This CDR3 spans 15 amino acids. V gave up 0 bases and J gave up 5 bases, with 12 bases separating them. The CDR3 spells CASSLAPPGNNEQFF. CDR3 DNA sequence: TGTGCCAGCAGCTTGGCCCCTCCGGGAAACAATGAGCAGTTCTTC.

CDR3 residues: CAISKSGLAGGITDTQYF. The CDR3 bases are TGTGCCATCAGTAAATCGGGACTAGCGGGGGGGATCACAGATACGCAGTATTTT. The chain employs TRBV10-3 and TRBJ2-3; 16 positions agree with TRBD2. Germline values: CDR1 ENHRY, CDR2 SYGVKD. With V trimmed by 5 bases and J by 2 bases, 7 bases remained unmatched. This CDR3 has 18 residues.

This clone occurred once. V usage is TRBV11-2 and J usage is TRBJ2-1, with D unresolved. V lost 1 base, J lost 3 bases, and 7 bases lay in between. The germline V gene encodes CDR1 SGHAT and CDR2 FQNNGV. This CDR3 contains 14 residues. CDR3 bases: TGTGCCAGCAGCTTAGCCCAGGTCTACAATGAGCAGTTCTTC. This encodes CASSLAQVYNEQFF.

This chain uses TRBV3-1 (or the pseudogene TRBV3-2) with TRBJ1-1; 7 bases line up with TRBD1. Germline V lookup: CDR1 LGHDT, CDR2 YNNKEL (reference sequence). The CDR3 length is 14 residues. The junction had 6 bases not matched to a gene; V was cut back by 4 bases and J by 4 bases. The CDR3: CASSPRQGSTEAFF. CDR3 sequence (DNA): TGTGCCAGCAGCCCGAGACAGGGCAGCACTGAAGCTTTCTTT.

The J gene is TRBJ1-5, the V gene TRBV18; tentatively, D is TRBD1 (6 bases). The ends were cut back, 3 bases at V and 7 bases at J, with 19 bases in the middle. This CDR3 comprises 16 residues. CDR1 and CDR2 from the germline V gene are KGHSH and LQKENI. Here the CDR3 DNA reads TGTGCCAGCTCACCTAAAGACCAGGGGACGGGACAGCCCCAGCATTTT. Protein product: CASSPKDQGTGQPQHF. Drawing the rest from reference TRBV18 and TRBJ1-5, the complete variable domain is NAGVMQNPRHLVRRRGQEARLRCSPMKGHSHVYWYRQLPEEGLKFMVYLQKENIIDESGMPKERFSAEFPKEGPSILRIQQVVRGDSAAYFCASSPKDQGTGQPQHFGDGTRLSIL.

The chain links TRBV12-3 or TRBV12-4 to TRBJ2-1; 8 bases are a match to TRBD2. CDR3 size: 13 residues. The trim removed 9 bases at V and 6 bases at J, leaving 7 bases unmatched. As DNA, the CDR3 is TGTGCCAGTGTGGCGGGGGGCTCCAATGAGCAGTTCTTC. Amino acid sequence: CASVAGGSNEQFF.

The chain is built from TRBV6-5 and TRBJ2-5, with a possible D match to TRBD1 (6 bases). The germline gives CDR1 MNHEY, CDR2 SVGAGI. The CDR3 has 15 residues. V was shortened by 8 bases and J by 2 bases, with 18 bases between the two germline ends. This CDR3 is CASPGFRGLQETQYF. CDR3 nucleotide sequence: TGTGCCAGCCCCGGGTTCAGGGGCCTACAAGAGACCCAGTACTTC.

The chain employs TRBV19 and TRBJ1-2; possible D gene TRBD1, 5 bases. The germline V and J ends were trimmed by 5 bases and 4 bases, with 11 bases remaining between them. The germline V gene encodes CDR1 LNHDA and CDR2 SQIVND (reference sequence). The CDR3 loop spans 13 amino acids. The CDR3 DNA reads TGTGCCAGTAGTCCATCAGGGACCTATGGCTACACCTTC. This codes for CASSPSGTYGYTF.

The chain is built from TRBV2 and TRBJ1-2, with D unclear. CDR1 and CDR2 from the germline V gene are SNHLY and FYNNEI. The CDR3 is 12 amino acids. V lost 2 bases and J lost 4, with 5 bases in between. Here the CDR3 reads CASSETGYGYTF. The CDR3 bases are TGTGCCAGCAGTGAAACCGGCTATGGCTACACCTTC.

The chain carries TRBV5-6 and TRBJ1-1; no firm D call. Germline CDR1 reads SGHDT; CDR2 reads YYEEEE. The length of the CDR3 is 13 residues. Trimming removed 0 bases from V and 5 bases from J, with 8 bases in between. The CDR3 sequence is CASSLVLSTEAFF. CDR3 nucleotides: TGTGCCAGCAGCTTGGTCCTCTCTACTGAAGCTTTCTTT.

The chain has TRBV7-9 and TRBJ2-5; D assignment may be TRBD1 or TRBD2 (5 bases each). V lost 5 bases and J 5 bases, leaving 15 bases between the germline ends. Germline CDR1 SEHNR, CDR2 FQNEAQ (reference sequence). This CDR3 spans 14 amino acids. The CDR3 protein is CASSIRGRAETQYF. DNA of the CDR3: TGTGCCAGCAGCATCCGGGGCCGAGCGGAGACCCAGTACTTC.

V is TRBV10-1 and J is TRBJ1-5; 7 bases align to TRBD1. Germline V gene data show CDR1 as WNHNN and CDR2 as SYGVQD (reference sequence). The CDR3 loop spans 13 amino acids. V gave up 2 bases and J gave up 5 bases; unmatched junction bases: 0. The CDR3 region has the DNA TGCGCCAGCAGTGAGACAGGGGATCAGCCCCAGCATTTT. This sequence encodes CASSETGDQPQHF.

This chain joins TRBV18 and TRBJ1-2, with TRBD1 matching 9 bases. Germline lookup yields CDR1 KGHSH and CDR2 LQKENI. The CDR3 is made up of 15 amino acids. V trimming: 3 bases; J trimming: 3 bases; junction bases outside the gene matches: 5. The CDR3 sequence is CASSPPDRGDYGYTF. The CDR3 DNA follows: TGTGCCAGCTCACCCCCGGACAGGGGCGACTATGGCTACACCTTC.

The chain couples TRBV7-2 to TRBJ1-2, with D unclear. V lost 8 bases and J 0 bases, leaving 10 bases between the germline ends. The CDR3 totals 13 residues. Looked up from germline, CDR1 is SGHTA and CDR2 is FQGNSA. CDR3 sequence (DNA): TGTGCCAGCGCCTCTCAGACTAACTATGGCTACACCTTC. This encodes CASASQTNYGYTF.

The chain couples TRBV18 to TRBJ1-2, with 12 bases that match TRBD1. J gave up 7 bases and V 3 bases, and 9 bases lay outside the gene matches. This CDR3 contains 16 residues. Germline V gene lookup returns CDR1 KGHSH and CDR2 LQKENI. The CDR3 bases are TGTGCCAGCTCACCCTCCGGGACAGGGGGCCTGGGTGGCTACACCTTC. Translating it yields CASSPSGTGGLGGYTF.